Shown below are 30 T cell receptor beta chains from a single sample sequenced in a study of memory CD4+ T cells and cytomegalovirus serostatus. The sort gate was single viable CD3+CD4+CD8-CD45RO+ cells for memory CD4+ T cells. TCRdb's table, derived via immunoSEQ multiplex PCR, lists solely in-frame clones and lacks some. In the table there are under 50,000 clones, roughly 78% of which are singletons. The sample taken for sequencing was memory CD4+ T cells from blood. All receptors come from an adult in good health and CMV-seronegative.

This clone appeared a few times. The CDR3 here is CAWSVGYRGQYF. CDR3 nucleotide sequence: TGTGCCTGGAGTGTAGGGTACCGCGGACAGTACTTC. This sequence joins TRBV30 and TRBJ2-7; D remains unclear. Germline V gene lookup returns CDR1 GTSNPN and CDR2 SVGIG (reference sequence). V was pared by 0 bases and J by 10 bases, with 13 bases between. CDR3 size: 12 residues. The variable domain in full, completed from reference TRBV30 and TRBJ2-7, reads SQTIHQWPATLVQPVGSPLSLECTVEGTSNPNLYWYRQAAGRGLQLLFYSVGIGQISSEVPQNLSASRPQDRQFILSSKKLLLSDSGFYLCAWSVGYRGQYFGPGTRLTVT.

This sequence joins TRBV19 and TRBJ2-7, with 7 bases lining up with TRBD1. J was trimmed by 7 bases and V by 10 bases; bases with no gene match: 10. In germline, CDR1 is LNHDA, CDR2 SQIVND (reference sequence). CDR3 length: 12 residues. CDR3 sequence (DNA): TGTGCCACCGGCACAGGGGTGAGTGAGCAGTACTTC. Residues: CATGTGVSEQYF.

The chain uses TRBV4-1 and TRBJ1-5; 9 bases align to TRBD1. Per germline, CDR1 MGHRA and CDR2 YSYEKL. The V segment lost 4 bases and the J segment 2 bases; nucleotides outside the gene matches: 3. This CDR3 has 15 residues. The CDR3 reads CASSLRTGGNQPQHF. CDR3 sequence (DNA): TGCGCCAGCAGCCTAAGGACAGGGGGCAATCAGCCCCAGCATTTT.

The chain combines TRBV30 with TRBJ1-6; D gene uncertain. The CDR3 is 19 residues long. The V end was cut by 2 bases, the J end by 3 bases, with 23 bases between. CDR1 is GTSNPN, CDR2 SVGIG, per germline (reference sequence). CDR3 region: CAWSIPSVGRSGYNSPLHF. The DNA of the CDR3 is TGTGCCTGGAGTATTCCCTCCGTGGGCAGGTCAGGCTATAATTCACCCCTCCACTTT.

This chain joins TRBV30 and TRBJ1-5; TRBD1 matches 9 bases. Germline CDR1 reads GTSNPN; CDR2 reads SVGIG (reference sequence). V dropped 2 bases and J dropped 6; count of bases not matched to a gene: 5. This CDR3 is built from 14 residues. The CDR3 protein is CAWSPTGGGQPQHF. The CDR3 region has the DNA TGTGCCTGGAGTCCGACAGGGGGAGGTCAGCCCCAGCATTTT.

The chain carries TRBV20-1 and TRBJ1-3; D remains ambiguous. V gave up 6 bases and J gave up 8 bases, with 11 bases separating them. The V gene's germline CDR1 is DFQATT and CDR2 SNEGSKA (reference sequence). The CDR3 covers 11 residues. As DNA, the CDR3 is TGCAGTGCCCAAGGGAGAGACACCATATATTTT. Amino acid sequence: CSAQGRDTIYF.

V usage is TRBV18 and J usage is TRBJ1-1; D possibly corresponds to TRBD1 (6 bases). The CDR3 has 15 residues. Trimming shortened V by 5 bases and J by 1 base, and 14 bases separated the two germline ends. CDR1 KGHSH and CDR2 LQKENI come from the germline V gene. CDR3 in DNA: TGTGCCAGCTCATCCTGGACAGTTTCGAACACTGAAGCTTTCTTT. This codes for CASSSWTVSNTEAFF.

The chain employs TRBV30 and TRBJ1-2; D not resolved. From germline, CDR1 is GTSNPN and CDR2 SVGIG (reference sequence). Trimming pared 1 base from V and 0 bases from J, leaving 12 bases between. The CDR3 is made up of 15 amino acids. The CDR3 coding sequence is TGTGCCTGGAGTGGGCGTTCCCGGTCTAACTATGGCTACACCTTC. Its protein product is CAWSGRSRSNYGYTF. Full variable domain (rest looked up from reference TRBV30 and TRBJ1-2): SQTIHQWPATLVQPVGSPLSLECTVEGTSNPNLYWYRQAAGRGLQLLFYSVGIGQISSEVPQNLSASRPQDRQFILSSKKLLLSDSGFYLCAWSGRSRSNYGYTFGSGTRLTVV.

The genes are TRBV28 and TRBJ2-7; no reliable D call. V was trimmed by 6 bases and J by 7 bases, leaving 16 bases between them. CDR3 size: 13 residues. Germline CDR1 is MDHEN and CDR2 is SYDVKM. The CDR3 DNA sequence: TGTGCCAGCAGCATAGACACCCCTGGGGAGCAGTACTTC. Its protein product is CASSIDTPGEQYF.

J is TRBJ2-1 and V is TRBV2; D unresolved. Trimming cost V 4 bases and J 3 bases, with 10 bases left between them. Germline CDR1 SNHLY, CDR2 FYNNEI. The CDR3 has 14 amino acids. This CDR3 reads CASSAAQLYNEQFF. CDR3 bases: TGTGCCAGCAGTGCAGCCCAACTCTACAATGAGCAGTTCTTC.

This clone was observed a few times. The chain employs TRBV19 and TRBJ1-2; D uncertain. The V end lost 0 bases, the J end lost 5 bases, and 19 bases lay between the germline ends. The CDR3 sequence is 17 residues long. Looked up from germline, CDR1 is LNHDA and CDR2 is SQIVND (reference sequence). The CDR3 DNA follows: TGTGCCAGTAGTATAGATATCGGCTTTGAGTTTCCGTATGGCTACACCTTC. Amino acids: CASSIDIGFEFPYGYTF. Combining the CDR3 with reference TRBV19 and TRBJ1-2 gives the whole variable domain DGGITQSPKYLFRKEGQNVTLSCEQNLNHDAMYWYRQDPGQGLRLIYYSQIVNDFQKGDIAEGYSVSREKKESFPLTVTSAQKNPTAFYLCASSIDIGFEFPYGYTFGSGTRLTVV.

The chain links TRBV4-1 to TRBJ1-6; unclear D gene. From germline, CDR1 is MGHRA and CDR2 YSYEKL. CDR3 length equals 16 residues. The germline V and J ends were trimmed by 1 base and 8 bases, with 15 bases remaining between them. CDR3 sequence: CASSQGTAPVDSPLHF. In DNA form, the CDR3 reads TGCGCCAGCAGCCAAGGCACCGCCCCGGTGGATTCACCCCTCCACTTT.

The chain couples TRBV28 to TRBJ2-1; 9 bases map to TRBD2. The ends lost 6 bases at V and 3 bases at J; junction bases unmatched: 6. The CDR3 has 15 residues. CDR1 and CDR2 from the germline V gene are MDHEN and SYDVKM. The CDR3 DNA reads TGTGCCAGCAGCCCTGCGGGGGGGGACTACAATGAGCAGTTCTTC. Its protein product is CASSPAGGDYNEQFF.

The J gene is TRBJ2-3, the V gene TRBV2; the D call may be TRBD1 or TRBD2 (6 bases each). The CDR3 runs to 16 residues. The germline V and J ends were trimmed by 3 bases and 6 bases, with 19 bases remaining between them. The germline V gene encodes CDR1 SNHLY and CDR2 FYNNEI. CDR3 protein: CASSDSPWRGSDTQYF. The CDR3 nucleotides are TGTGCCAGCAGTGACTCCCCCTGGAGGGGGAGCGATACGCAGTATTTT.

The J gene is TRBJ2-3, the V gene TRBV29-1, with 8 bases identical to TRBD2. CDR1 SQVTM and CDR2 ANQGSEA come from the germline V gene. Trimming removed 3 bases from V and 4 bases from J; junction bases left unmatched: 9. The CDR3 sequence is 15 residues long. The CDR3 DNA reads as TGCAGCGTTGACCGGGGAAGCGGGGGCCCAGATACGCAGTATTTT. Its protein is CSVDRGSGGPDTQYF.

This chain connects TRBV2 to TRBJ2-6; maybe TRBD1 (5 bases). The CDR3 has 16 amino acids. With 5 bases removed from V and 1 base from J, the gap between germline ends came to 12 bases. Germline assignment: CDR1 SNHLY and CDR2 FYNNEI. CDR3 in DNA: TGTGCCAGCAGTCGAACCCGACAGTCTGGGGCCAACGTCCTGACTTTC. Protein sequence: CASSRTRQSGANVLTF. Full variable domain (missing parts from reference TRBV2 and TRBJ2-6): EPEVTQTPSHQVTQMGQEVILRCVPISNHLYFYWYRQILGQKVEFLVSFYNNEISEKSEIFDDQFSVERPDGSNFTLKIRSTKLEDSAMYFCASSRTRQSGANVLTFGAGSRLTVL.

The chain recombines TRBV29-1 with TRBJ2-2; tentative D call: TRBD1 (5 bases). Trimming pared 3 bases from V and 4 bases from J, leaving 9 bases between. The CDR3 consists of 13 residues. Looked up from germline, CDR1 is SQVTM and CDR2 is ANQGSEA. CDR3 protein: CSVDMGPTGELFF. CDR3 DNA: TGCAGCGTTGATATGGGGCCCACCGGGGAGCTGTTTTTT.

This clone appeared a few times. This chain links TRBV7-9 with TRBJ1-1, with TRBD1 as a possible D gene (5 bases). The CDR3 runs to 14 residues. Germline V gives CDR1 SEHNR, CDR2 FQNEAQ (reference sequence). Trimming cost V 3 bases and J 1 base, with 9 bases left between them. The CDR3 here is CASSFQGANTEAFF. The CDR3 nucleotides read TGTGCCAGCAGCTTTCAGGGCGCGAACACTGAAGCTTTCTTT.

Written as DNA, the CDR3 is TGCAGCGTCAACCCCGGACGGGGGGTAGATGGCTACACCTTC. Amino acids: CSVNPGRGVDGYTF. The chain has TRBV29-1 and TRBJ1-2; D possibly corresponds to TRBD1 (5 bases). The CDR3 runs 14 residues. The ends were cut back, 6 bases at V and 6 bases at J, with 20 bases in the middle. Germline CDR1 SQVTM, CDR2 ANQGSEA. The full variable domain, in which reference TRBV29-1 and TRBJ1-2 provide the parts outside the CDR3, is SAVISQKPSRDICQRGTSLTIQCQVDSQVTMMFWYRQQPGQSLTLIATANQGSEATYESGFVIDKFPISRPNLTFSTLTVSNMSPEDSSIYLCSVNPGRGVDGYTFGSGTRLTVV.

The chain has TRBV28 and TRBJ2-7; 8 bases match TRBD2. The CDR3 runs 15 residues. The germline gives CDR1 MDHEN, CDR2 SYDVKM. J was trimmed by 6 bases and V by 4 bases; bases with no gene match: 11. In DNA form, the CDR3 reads TGTGCCAGCAGTTCCCCGAATAGCGGGGCCGGCGAGCAGTACTTC. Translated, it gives CASSSPNSGAGEQYF. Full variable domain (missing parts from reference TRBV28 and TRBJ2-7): DVKVTQSSRYLVKRTGEKVFLECVQDMDHENMFWYRQDPGLGLRLIYFSYDVKMKEKGDIPEGYSVSREKKERFSLILESASTNQTSMYLCASSSPNSGAGEQYFGPGTRLTVT.

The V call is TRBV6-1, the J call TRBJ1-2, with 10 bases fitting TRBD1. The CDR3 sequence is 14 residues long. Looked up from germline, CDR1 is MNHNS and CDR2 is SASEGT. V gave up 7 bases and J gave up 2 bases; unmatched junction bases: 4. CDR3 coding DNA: TGTGCCAGCACTTTGGACAGGGGGAACTATGGCTACACCTTC. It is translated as CASTLDRGNYGYTF.

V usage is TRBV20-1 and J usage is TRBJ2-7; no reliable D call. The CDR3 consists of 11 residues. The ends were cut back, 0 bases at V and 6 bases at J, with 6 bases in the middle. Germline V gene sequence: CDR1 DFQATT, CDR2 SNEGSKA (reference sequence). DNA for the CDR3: TGCAGTGCTAGAGATCAACTCGAGCAGTACTTC. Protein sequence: CSARDQLEQYF.

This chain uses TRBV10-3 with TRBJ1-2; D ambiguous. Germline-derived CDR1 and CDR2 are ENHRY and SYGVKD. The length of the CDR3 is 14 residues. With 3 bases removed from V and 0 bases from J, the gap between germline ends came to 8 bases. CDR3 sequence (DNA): TGTGCCATCAGTGAATGGGAGACTAACTATGGCTACACCTTC. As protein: CAISEWETNYGYTF.

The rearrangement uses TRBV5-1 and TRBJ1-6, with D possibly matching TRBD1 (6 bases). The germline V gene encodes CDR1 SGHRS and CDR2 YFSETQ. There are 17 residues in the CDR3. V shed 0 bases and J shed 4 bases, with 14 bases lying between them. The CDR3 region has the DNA TGCGCCAGCAGCTTGGCCGAGGGGGGCGGATATAATTCACCCCTCCACTTT. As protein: CASSLAEGGGYNSPLHF.

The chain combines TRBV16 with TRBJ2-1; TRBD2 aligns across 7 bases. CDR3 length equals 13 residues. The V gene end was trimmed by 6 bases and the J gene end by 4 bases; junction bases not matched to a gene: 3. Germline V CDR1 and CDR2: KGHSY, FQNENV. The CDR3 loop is CASSHGGYNEQFF. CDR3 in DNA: TGTGCCAGCAGTCACGGGGGGTACAATGAGCAGTTCTTC.

CDR3 nucleotide sequence: TGTGCCAGTTCCCCCGTAGGGCTTTCTGGGGCTTTCTTT. Residues: CASSPVGLSGAFF. The chain employs TRBV19 and TRBJ1-1; D ambiguous. The CDR3 totals 13 residues. The germline gives CDR1 LNHDA, CDR2 SQIVND (reference sequence). Trimming took off 8 bases at V and 11 bases at J, with 21 bases between the two ends.

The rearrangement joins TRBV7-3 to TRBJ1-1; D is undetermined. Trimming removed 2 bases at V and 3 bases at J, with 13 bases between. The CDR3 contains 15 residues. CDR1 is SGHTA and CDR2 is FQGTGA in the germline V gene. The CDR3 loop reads CASSLGSPRDTEAFF. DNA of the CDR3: TGTGCCAGCAGCTTAGGTTCTCCTAGGGACACTGAAGCTTTCTTT.

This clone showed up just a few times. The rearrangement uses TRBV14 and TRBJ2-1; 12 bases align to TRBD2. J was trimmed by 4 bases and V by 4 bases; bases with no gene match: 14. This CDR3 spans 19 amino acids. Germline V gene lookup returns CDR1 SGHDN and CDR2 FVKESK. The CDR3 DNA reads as TGTGCCAGCAGCCGCTTCTTGGGGACTAGCGGGTCTTATTACAATGAGCAGTTCTTC. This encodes CASSRFLGTSGSYYNEQFF.

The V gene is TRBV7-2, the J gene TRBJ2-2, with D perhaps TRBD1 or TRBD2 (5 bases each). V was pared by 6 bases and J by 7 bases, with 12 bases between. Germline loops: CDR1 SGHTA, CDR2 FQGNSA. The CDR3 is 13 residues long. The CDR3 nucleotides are TGTGCCAGCAGGCCAGCTGGGGGCGGGGAGCTGTTTTTT. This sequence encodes CASRPAGGGELFF.

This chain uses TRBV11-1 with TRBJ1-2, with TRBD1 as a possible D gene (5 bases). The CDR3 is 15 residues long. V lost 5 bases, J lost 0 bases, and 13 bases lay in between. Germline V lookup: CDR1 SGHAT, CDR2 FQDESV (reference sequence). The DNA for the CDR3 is TGTGCCAGCAGCCAAAGGGACGCTACTAACTATGGCTACACCTTC. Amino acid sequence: CASSQRDATNYGYTF.